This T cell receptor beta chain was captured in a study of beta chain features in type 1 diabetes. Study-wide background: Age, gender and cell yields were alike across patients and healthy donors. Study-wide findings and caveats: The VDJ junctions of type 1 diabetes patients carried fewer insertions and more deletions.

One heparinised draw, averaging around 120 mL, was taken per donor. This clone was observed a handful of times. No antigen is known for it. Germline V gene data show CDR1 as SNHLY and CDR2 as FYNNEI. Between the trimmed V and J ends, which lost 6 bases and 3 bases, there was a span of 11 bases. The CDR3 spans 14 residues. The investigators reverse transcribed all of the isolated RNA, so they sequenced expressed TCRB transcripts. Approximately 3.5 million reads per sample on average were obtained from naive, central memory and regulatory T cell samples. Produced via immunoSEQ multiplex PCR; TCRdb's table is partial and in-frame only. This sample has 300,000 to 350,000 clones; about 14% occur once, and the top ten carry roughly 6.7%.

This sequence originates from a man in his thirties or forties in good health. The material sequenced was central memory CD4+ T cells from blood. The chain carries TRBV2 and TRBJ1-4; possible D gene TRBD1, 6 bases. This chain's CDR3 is CASSGQLANEKLFF. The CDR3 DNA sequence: TGTGCCAGCAGCGGACAGTTGGCTAATGAAAAACTGTTTTTT. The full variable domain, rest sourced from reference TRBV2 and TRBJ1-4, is EPEVTQTPSHQVTQMGQEVILRCVPISNHLYFYWYRQILGQKVEFLVSFYNNEISEKSEIFDDQFSVERPDGSNFTLKIRSTKLEDSAMYFCASSGQLANEKLFFGSGTQLSVL.